Listed here are 21 T cell receptor beta chains from one sample, sequenced in a study of shared clonotypes between healthy human individuals. Naive CD8 cells lacked CD45RO and underwent positive selection for CCR7, leaving out terminally differentiated effector memory CD45RA+ cells. Repertoires were generated with immunoSEQ multiplex PCR, while TCRdb's copy carries only in-frame clones and drops some. The sample includes about 2 million clones, approximately 94% seen only once; the top ten take 0.9% to 1.3%. Material for sequencing was naive CD8+ T cells sorted from blood. The receptors come from a man aged 18 to 35 in good health.

As DNA, the CDR3 is TGTGCCAGCAGCTTAAAGGGTAAAGGTTTCACTGAGCAGTTCTTC. The encoded protein is CASSLKGKGFTEQFF. This chain uses TRBV7-2 with TRBJ2-1; no definite D call. This CDR3 contains 15 residues. The germline CDR1 and CDR2 sequences are SGHTA and FQGNSA. Trimming cost V 2 bases and J 9 bases, with 17 bases left between them.

The CDR3 loop is CASIPGPPLHF. In DNA, the CDR3 is TGTGCCAGCATCCCGGGTCCCCCCCTCCACTTT. The rearrangement uses TRBV7-3 and TRBJ1-6; D is ambiguous. The CDR3 loop spans 11 amino acids. V gave up 7 bases and J gave up 13 bases, with 11 bases separating them. From germline, CDR1 is SGHTA and CDR2 FQGTGA.

The chain recombines TRBV5-6 with TRBJ2-1; perhaps TRBD1 as D (6 bases). This CDR3 has 14 amino acids. V was pared by 0 bases and J by 5 bases, with 9 bases between. Germline assignment: CDR1 SGHDT and CDR2 YYEEEE. CDR3 DNA: TGTGCCAGCAGCTTGGAGTGGGACAACAATGAGCAGTTCTTC. As protein: CASSLEWDNNEQFF. Combining the CDR3 with reference TRBV5-6 and TRBJ2-1 gives the whole variable domain DAGVTQSPTHLIKTRGQQVTLRCSPKSGHDTVSWYQQALGQGPQFIFQYYEEEERQRGNFPDRFSGHQFPNYSSELNVNALLLGDSALYLCASSLEWDNNEQFFGPGTRLTVL.

J is TRBJ2-2 and V is TRBV29-1; a weak D match, TRBD2 (5 bases). The germline CDR1 and CDR2 sequences are SQVTM and ANQGSEA. The V and J ends lost 7 bases and 2 bases respectively, with 11 bases between them. CDR3 length: 13 amino acids. CDR3 amino acids: CSALEGNTGELFF. CDR3 nucleotides: TGCAGCGCCCTCGAGGGAAACACCGGGGAGCTGTTTTTT.

This chain connects TRBV18 to TRBJ2-5, with 10 bases that match TRBD1. The germline V gene has CDR1 KGHSH and CDR2 LQKENI. The ends lost 3 bases at V and 2 bases at J; junction bases unmatched: 15. The CDR3 is 19 amino acids. This CDR3 reads CASSPGSAFGTGDQETQYF. DNA for the CDR3: TGTGCCAGCTCACCCGGTAGTGCCTTTGGGACAGGGGATCAAGAGACCCAGTACTTC.

V usage is TRBV7-2 and J usage is TRBJ2-1, with TRBD2 matching 9 bases. This CDR3 comprises 15 residues. Looked up from germline, CDR1 is SGHTA and CDR2 is FQGNSA. After removal of 3 bases from V and 7 bases from J, the junction contained 7 bases not matched to a gene. The CDR3 region has the DNA TGTGCCAGCAGCTTTCTTAGCGGGGGCCGAAATGAGCAGTTCTTC. Translating it yields CASSFLSGGRNEQFF.

The rearrangement uses TRBV6-5 and TRBJ2-7; D tentatively reads TRBD1 or TRBD2 (5 bases each). Germline V gene lookup returns CDR1 MNHEY and CDR2 SVGAGI. The length of the CDR3 is 16 residues. V was trimmed by 4 bases and J by 3 bases, leaving 19 bases between them. The CDR3 region is CASSSFREGLDYEQYF. In DNA form, the CDR3 reads TGTGCCAGCAGTTCCTTTCGTGAGGGGCTTGACTACGAGCAGTACTTC.

V usage is TRBV7-9 and J usage is TRBJ2-2; 10 positions agree with TRBD2. Germline values: CDR1 SEHNR, CDR2 FQNEAQ (reference sequence). J was trimmed by 7 bases and V by 4 bases; bases with no gene match: 6. This CDR3 comprises 15 residues. The CDR3 is CASSSGTSVIGELFF. The CDR3, as DNA: TGTGCCAGCAGCTCAGGGACTAGCGTTATCGGGGAGCTGTTTTTT.

V gene TRBV7-9 combines with J gene TRBJ2-5; TRBD1 matches 8 bases. The CDR3 consists of 15 residues. J gave up 4 bases and V 2 bases, and 6 bases lay outside the gene matches. CDR1 and CDR2 (germline): SEHNR, FQNEAQ (reference sequence). The CDR3 DNA reads as TGTGCCAGCAGCTTAACGGCAGGGGGCGGAGAGACCCAGTACTTC. It codes for CASSLTAGGGETQYF.

The table lists this clone with a count of one. This rearrangement joins TRBV4-3 to TRBJ2-7, with TRBD2 matching over 7 bases. With V trimmed by 4 bases and J by 3 bases, 6 bases remained unmatched. This CDR3 spans 14 amino acids. CDR1 is LGHNA, CDR2 YSLEER, per germline. The CDR3 nucleotides read TGCGCCAGCAGCCCCGCGCGGGAGCTCTACGAGCAGTACTTC. This codes for CASSPARELYEQYF.

In DNA, the CDR3 is TGTGCCAGCAGCCCGCGGGACAGCGGTTTTCTAGGCTACACCTTC. This gives the protein CASSPRDSGFLGYTF. V gene TRBV13 combines with J gene TRBJ1-2; TRBD1 matches at 7 bases. The V gene's germline CDR1 is PRHDT and CDR2 FYEKMQ (reference sequence). V was clipped by 5 bases and J by 8 bases; unmatched bases: 14. CDR3 length: 15 residues.

The rearrangement links TRBV5-6 to TRBJ2-7, with 7 bases lining up with TRBD2. Trimming cost V 3 bases and J 0 bases; bases outside gene matches: 3. The germline gives CDR1 SGHDT, CDR2 YYEEEE. This CDR3 has 14 residues. The CDR3 spells CASSSLAASYEQYF. In nucleotides, the CDR3 is TGTGCCAGCAGCTCCCTAGCGGCCTCCTACGAGCAGTACTTC.

This clone was recorded only once. This chain uses TRBV4-1 with TRBJ1-5; 8 bases are a match to TRBD1. V shed 0 bases, J shed 4 bases, and the junction held 8 bases outside the gene matches. The CDR3 spans 17 residues. Germline V gene data show CDR1 as MGHRA and CDR2 as YSYEKL. For the CDR3, the DNA is TGCGCCAGCAGCCAAGAGGAGGACAGGGTGGGTAATCAGCCCCAGCATTTT. Its protein product is CASSQEEDRVGNQPQHF.

The DNA for the CDR3 is TGTGCCAGCAGGCTACTAGCGGGGGACAATGAGCAGTTCTTC. Encoded protein: CASRLLAGDNEQFF. The rearrangement joins TRBV27 to TRBJ2-1; the match to TRBD2 covers 11 bases. Germline V lookup: CDR1 MNHEY, CDR2 SMNVEV (reference sequence). The CDR3 has 14 residues. The V gene end was trimmed by 6 bases and the J gene end by 5 bases; junction bases not matched to a gene: 3.

V is TRBV27 and J is TRBJ1-6; TRBD1 is a possible D gene (5 bases). CDR3 length: 13 amino acids. V was cut by 8 bases and J by 10 bases, with 15 bases left in between. Germline CDR1 and CDR2: MNHEY and SMNVEV (reference sequence). CDR3 loop: CASGPWGDSPLHF. DNA of the CDR3: TGTGCCAGCGGCCCCTGGGGCGACTCACCCCTCCACTTT.

The J gene is TRBJ1-2, the V gene TRBV14; D is unresolved. V was trimmed by 0 bases and J by 4 bases, leaving 12 bases between them. The CDR3 is 15 residues long. Germline V lookup: CDR1 SGHDN, CDR2 FVKESK. The CDR3 DNA sequence: TGTGCCAGCAGCCAAGATCGGGGTGGTAGCTATGGCTACACCTTC. Translating gives CASSQDRGGSYGYTF. Together with reference TRBV14 and TRBJ1-2, the CDR3 gives the full variable domain: EAGVTQFPSHSVIEKGQTVTLRCDPISGHDNLYWYRRVMGKEIKFLLHFVKESKQDESGMPNNRFLAERTGGTYSTLKVQPAELEDSGVYFCASSQDRGGSYGYTFGSGTRLTVV.

This chain links TRBV10-3 with TRBJ2-7; 7 nucleotides align to TRBD2. CDR1 and CDR2 (germline): ENHRY, SYGVKD. After removal of 10 bases from V and 2 bases from J, the junction contained 11 bases not matched to a gene. CDR3 length: 14 residues. The DNA for the CDR3 is TGTGCCACGGGTTTGGGCGGGAGCACCTACGAGCAGTACTTC. It specifies CATGLGGSTYEQYF.

This chain connects TRBV5-1 to TRBJ2-1; tentatively, D is TRBD1 (5 bases). Germline V gene data show CDR1 as SGHRS and CDR2 as YFSETQ. Trimming left V 7 bases short and J 2 bases short, with 16 bases between. This CDR3 has 15 residues. CDR3 sequence reads: CASGPRQGTYNEQFF. The CDR3 DNA is TGCGCCAGCGGTCCCCGGCAGGGAACCTACAATGAGCAGTTCTTC.

Written as DNA, the CDR3 is TGTGCCAGCAGCTCCATAGAAGGGGCCAAAAACATTCAGTACTTC. Its translation is CASSSIEGAKNIQYF. The chain is built from TRBV11-2 and TRBJ2-4, with D uncertain. V was trimmed by 4 bases and J by 1 base, leaving 11 bases between them. Germline V CDR1 and CDR2: SGHAT, FQNNGV. The CDR3 runs to 15 residues.

This clone came up once. The sample has other DNA sequences that encode this CDR3 too. The rearrangement uses TRBV28 and TRBJ2-7; D is uncertain. Germline V gives CDR1 MDHEN, CDR2 SYDVKM. Trimming removed 2 bases at V and 0 bases at J, with 8 bases between. This CDR3 has 14 amino acids. The CDR3: CASSLSRSSYEQYF. CDR3 DNA sequence: TGTGCCAGCAGTTTAAGTCGGAGCTCCTACGAGCAGTACTTC. Using reference TRBV28 and TRBJ2-7 for the parts outside the CDR3, the full variable domain is DVKVTQSSRYLVKRTGEKVFLECVQDMDHENMFWYRQDPGLGLRLIYFSYDVKMKEKGDIPEGYSVSREKKERFSLILESASTNQTSMYLCASSLSRSSYEQYFGPGTRLTVT.

The rearrangement uses TRBV27 and TRBJ2-7; 8 bases fit TRBD1. V was clipped by 4 bases and J by 7 bases; unmatched bases: 18. CDR1 MNHEY and CDR2 SMNVEV come from the germline V gene (reference sequence). The length of the CDR3 is 17 residues. CDR3 in DNA: TGTGCCAGCAGTTCGGTCTTAGTAGACAGGGGCGCTGGAGAGCAGTACTTC. This encodes CASSSVLVDRGAGEQYF.